The table lists the clone carrying this T cell receptor (beta chain) with a few counts. Its antigen remains unidentified. TCRdb independently ran MiXCR on the 5' RACE reads; one entry per CDR3 protein. The profile shows approximately 150,000 distinct CDR3 sequences, around a third of them singletons. Per the germline V gene, CDR1 is DFQATT and CDR2 is SNEGSKA (reference sequence). The CDR3 runs to 19 residues. Trimming shortened V by 6 bases and J by 1 base, and 30 bases separated the two germline ends. The data are from a study of CD8 T cells in ankylosing spondylitis. Study observations and caveats: Significantly higher representation of disease-linked clones was reported for matched ankylosing spondylitis synovial fluid.

The clonotype comes from a male donor with ankylosing spondylitis. Sequencing was carried out using synovial fluid, either unsorted or a sorted T cell fraction (not recorded which). The V and J genes are TRBV20-1 and TRBJ1-1, with TRBD1 as a possible D gene (6 bases). The CDR3 DNA is TGCAGTGCCCCCGTTGGGGGCCGGTTCGTCGGGACCCAGAACACTGAAGCTTTCTTT. This encodes CSAPVGGRFVGTQNTEAFF.